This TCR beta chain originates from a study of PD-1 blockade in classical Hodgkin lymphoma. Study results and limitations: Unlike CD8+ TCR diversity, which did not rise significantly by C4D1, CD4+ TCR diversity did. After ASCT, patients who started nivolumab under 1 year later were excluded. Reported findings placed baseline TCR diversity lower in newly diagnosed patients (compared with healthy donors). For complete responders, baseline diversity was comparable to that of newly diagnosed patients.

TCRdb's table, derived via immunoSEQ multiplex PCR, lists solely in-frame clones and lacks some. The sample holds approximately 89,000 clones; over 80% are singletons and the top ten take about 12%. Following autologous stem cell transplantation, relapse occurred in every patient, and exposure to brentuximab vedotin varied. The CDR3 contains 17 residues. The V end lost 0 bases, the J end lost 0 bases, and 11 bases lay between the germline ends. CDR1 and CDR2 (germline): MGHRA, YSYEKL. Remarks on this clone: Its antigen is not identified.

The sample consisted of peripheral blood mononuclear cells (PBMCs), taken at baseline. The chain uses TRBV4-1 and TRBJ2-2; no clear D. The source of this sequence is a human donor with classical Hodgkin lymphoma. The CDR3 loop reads CASSQDIASSNTGELFF. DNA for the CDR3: TGCGCCAGCAGCCAAGATATCGCCAGCTCGAACACCGGGGAGCTGTTTTTT.